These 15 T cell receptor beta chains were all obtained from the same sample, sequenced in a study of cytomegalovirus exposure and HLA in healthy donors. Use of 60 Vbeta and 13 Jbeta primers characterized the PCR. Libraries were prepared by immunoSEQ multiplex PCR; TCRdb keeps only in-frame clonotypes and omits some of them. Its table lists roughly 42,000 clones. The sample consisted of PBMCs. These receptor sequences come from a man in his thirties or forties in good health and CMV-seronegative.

Written as DNA, the CDR3 is TGCGCCAGCAGCCAAGATGTTATAGGACTCAACTATGGCTACACCTTC. It translates to CASSQDVIGLNYGYTF. The chain employs TRBV4-3 and TRBJ1-2; no clear D gene. Germline V gives CDR1 LGHNA, CDR2 YSLEER. Deletions cut 0 bases from V and 2 bases from J, with 13 bases between. The CDR3 is made up of 16 amino acids.

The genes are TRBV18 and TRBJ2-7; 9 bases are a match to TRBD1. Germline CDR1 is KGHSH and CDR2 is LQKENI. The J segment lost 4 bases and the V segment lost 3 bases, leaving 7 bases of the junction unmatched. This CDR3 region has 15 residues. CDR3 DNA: TGTGCCAGCTCACCGACCGGGACAGGGAGATACGAGCAGTACTTC. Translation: CASSPTGTGRYEQYF.

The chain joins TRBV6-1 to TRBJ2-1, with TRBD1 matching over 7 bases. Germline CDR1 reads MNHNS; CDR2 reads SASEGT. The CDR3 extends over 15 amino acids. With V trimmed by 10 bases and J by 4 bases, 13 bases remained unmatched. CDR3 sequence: CATQGTAVLYNEQFF. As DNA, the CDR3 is TGTGCCACCCAAGGGACAGCGGTGTTATACAATGAGCAGTTCTTC.

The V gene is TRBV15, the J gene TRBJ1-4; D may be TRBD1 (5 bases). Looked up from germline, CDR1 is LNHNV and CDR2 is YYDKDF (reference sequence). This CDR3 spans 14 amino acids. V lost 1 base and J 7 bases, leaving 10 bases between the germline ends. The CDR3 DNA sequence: TGTGCCACCAGCAGAGGGGGCGGGGGTGAAAAACTGTTTTTT. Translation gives CATSRGGGGEKLFF.

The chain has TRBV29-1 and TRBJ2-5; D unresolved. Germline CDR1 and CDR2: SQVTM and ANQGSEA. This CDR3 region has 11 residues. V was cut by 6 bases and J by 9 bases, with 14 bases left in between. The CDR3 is CSVELVGSQYF. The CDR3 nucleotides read TGCAGCGTCGAGCTGGTTGGTTCCCAGTACTTC. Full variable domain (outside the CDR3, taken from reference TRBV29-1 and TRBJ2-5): SAVISQKPSRDICQRGTSLTIQCQVDSQVTMMFWYRQQPGQSLTLIATANQGSEATYESGFVIDKFPISRPNLTFSTLTVSNMSPEDSSIYLCSVELVGSQYFGPGTRLLVL.

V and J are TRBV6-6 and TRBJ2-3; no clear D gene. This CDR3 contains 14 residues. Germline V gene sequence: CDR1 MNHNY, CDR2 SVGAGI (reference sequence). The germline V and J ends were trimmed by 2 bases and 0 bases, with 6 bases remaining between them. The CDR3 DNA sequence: TGTGCCAGCAGTTACCCCGTAAGCACAGATACGCAGTATTTT. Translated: CASSYPVSTDTQYF.

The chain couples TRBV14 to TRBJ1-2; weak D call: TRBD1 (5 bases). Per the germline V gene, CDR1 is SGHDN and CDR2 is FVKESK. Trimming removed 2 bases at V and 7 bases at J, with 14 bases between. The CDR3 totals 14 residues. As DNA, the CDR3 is TGTGCCAGCAGCCAAATCCAGGGCCCCGCTGGCTACACCTTC. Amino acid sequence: CASSQIQGPAGYTF.

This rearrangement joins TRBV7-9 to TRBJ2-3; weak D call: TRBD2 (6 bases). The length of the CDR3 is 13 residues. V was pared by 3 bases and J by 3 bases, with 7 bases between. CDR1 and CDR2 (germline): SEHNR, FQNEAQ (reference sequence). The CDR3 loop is CASSLEGTDTQYF. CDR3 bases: TGTGCCAGCAGCTTGGAGGGGACAGATACGCAGTATTTT. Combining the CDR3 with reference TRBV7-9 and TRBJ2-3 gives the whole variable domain DTGVSQNPRHKITKRGQNVTFRCDPISEHNRLYWYRQTLGQGPEFLTYFQNEAQLEKSRLLSDRFSAERPKGSFSTLEIQRTEQGDSAMYLCASSLEGTDTQYFGPGTRLTVL.

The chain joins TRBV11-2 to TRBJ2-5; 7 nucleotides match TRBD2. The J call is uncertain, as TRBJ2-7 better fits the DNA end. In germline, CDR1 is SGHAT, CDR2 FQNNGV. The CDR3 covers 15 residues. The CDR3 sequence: CASSLGGRELDEQYF. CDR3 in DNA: TGTGCCAGCAGCTTAGGTGGGCGGGAGCTCGACGAGCAGTACTTC.

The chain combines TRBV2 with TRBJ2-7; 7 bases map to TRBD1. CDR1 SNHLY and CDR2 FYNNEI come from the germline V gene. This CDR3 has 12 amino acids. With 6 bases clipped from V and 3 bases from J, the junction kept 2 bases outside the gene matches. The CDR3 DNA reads TGTGCCAGCAGGGACAGGAACTACGAGCAGTACTTC. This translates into CASRDRNYEQYF.

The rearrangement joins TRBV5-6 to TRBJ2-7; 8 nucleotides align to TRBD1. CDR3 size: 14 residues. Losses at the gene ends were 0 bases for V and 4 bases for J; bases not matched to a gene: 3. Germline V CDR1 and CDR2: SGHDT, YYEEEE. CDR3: CASSLAGTGYEQYF. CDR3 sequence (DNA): TGTGCCAGCAGCTTGGCCGGGACAGGATACGAGCAGTACTTC.

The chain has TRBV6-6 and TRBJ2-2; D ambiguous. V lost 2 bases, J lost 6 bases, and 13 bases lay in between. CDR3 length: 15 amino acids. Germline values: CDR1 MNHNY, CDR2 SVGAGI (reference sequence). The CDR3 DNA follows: TGTGCCAGCAGTTACAGGCCTAGTTGGCCCGGGGAGCTGTTTTTT. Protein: CASSYRPSWPGELFF.

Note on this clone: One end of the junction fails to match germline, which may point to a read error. The CDR3 spells CATSSWAPGMNEQFF. In DNA, the CDR3 is TGTGCCACCAGCAGCTGGGCCCCAGGGATGAATGAGCAGTTCTTC. V and J are TRBV11-2 and TRBJ2-1, with D possibly TRBD1 on 5 matching bases. Germline assignment: CDR1 SGHAT and CDR2 FQNNGV. The CDR3 is 15 amino acids.

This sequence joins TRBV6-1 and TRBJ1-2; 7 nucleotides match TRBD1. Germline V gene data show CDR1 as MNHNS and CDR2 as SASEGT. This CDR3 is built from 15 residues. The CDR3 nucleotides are TGTGTAATTATTGAGGGACTCACAGGGGCCTATGGCTACACCTTC. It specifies CVIIEGLTGAYGYTF.

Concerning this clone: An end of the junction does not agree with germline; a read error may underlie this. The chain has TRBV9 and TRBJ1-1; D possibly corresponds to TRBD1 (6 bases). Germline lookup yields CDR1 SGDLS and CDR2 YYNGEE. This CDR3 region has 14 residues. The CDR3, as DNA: TGTGCCAGCAGCGTAGAAGGGCAGGGGCTTGAAGATTTCTTT. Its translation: CASSVEGQGLEDFF.